The entry below gives a single T cell receptor beta chain sequence along with its context. The antigen is undetermined. The sample comes from a study of sequential checkpoint blockade in melanoma. In the study overall: TCRβ was sequenced from DNA of 90 to 95 pretreatment tumors. Regarding the study as a whole: For nivolumab-first patients, baseline tumor clonality was associated with response. Tumor T-cell fraction and clonality correlated with PD-L1 and CD8+ counts.

Noted treatment: randomized to nivolumab then ipilimumab (arm A) or the reverse (arm B). The CDR3 is 15 amino acids. V dropped 2 bases and J dropped 1 base, with 11 bases sitting between them. Per the germline V gene, CDR1 is SGHRS and CDR2 is YFSETQ. This table comes from immunoSEQ multiplex PCR, and its TCRdb copy is limited to in-frame clones, with some not included. The sample lists about 930 clones, approximately 22% occurring once. This material consisted of tumor tissue (inferred from file names), taken from a patient given nivolumab and ipilimumab in sequence. This clonotype originated in a human donor with melanoma. V usage is TRBV5-1 and J usage is TRBJ2-3; tentatively, D is TRBD1 (5 bases). This CDR3 reads CASSLRGTRTDTQYF. CDR3 DNA sequence: TGCGCCAGCAGCTTAAGGGGTACCCGCACAGATACGCAGTATTTT.